This T cell receptor (beta chain) stems from a study of blood T cell repertoires in COVID-19. Looked up from germline, CDR1 is SGDLS and CDR2 is YYNGEE. This CDR3 region has 16 residues. V was pared by 4 bases and J by 3 bases, with 17 bases between. Assay used: immunoSEQ multiplex PCR; TCRdb lists only in-frame clones, some missing. The table has about 300,000 clones, about 85% seen once. This clonotype originated in a woman in her twenties or thirties who had been exposed to COVID-19. The source material was PBMCs or T cells enriched from blood (not recorded which). The genes are TRBV9 and TRBJ2-1, with a tentative D call TRBD2 (5 bases). The CDR3: CASSSPGSGNYNEQFF. Written as DNA, the CDR3 is TGTGCCAGCAGCTCACCGGGGAGCGGTAACTACAATGAGCAGTTCTTC. Complete variable domain (other parts from reference TRBV9 and TRBJ2-1): DSGVTQTPKHLITATGQRVTLRCSPRSGDLSVYWYQQSLDQGLQFLIQYYNGEERAKGNILERFSAQQFPDLHSELNLSSLELGDSALYFCASSSPGSGNYNEQFFGPGTRLTVL.